These 21 T cell receptor beta chains were all obtained from the same sample, sequenced in a study of CD8+CD57+ T cells in acquired aplastic anemia. CDR3 and TCR beta VDJ profiling relied on a genomic DNA template. TCRdb called the reads again in MiXCR, with one record for every CDR3 protein. The sample contains 150,000 to 200,000 distinct CDR3 sequences, about 45% of which appear only once. An expansion of CD8+CD57+ cells by flow cytometry had been shown in patients chosen for sequencing. The source material was sorted CD4+, CD8+, or CD8+CD57+ T cells (not recorded which) from PBMCs. These receptors all come from a human donor with aplastic anemia.

This clonotype was seen at least ten times. The chain links TRBV12-3 or TRBV12-4 to TRBJ1-1, with TRBD1 matching 9 bases. CDR3 length: 14 residues. J gave up 4 bases and V 5 bases, and 5 bases lay outside the gene matches. CDR3 sequence (DNA): TGTGCCAGCAGTCCCTCGACAGGGGGCACTGAAGCTTTCTTT. Translation gives CASSPSTGGTEAFF.

The chain is built from TRBV7-9 and TRBJ2-2, with D hard to call. Germline loops: CDR1 SEHNR, CDR2 FQNEAQ (reference sequence). Trimming took 6 bases from V and 5 from J, leaving 7 bases between them. CDR3 length: 12 residues. The DNA of the CDR3 is TGTGCCAGCAGTCGTCAGACCGGGGAGCTGTTTTTT. Amino acids: CASSRQTGELFF.

V gene TRBV11-2 combines with J gene TRBJ2-7, with 8 bases fitting TRBD1. Germline V gene data show CDR1 as SGHAT and CDR2 as FQNNGV. The J segment lost 3 bases and the V segment lost 5 bases, leaving 9 bases of the junction unmatched. The CDR3 runs 15 residues. The CDR3: CASSPRQGSRYEQYF. As DNA, the CDR3 is TGTGCCAGCAGCCCACGACAGGGGTCTCGCTACGAGCAGTACTTC.

The chain links TRBV10-3 to TRBJ1-5; D is undetermined. The V end lost 7 bases, the J end lost 1 base, and 11 bases lay between the germline ends. CDR3 length: 14 amino acids. Looked up from germline, CDR1 is ENHRY and CDR2 is SYGVKD. The DNA for the CDR3 is TGTGCCATCACCGGACCTCCGAGCAATCAGCCCCAGCATTTT. Its protein product is CAITGPPSNQPQHF.

This clonotype was seen many times. CDR3 sequence: CASSLVTRTGEYEQYF. Written as DNA, the CDR3 is TGTGCCAGCAGCTTAGTTACTAGGACAGGGGAATACGAGCAGTACTTC. The genes are TRBV7-3 and TRBJ2-7; 9 nucleotides agree with TRBD1. From germline, CDR1 is SGHTA and CDR2 FQGTGA. The ends lost 2 bases at V and 4 bases at J; junction bases unmatched: 9. The CDR3 has 16 residues.

Remarks on this clonotype: A much larger clone differs by one base, so this may be a read error. The chain uses TRBV5-1 and TRBJ2-5, with 15 bases fitting TRBD2. The CDR3 consists of 19 residues. Trimming cost V 0 bases and J 5 bases; bases outside gene matches: 11. The germline gives CDR1 SGHRS, CDR2 YFSETQ. The DNA of the CDR3 is TGCGCCAGCAGCTTGGCCGGACTAGCGGGGGGGCCGACGACTGAGACCCAGTACTTC. It specifies CASSLAGLAGGPTTETQYF.

This clonotype was observed at least ten times. This may be a read error: a much more frequent sequence differs by one nucleotide. V usage is TRBV2 and J usage is TRBJ2-7; D is ambiguous. The germline gives CDR1 SNHLY, CDR2 FYNNEI. The CDR3 sequence is 14 residues long. This chain's CDR3 is CAGSERQAGYEQYF. Here the CDR3 DNA reads TGTGCCGGCAGTGAGAGGCAGGCTGGCTACGAGCAGTACTTC. The whole variable domain, remainder taken from reference TRBV2 and TRBJ2-7, is EPEVTQTPSHQVTQMGQEVILRCVPISNHLYFYWYRQILGQKVEFLVSFYNNEISEKSEIFDDQFSVERPDGSNFTLKIRSTKLEDSAMYFCAGSERQAGYEQYFGPGTRLTVT.

This clonotype was seen at least ten times. The chain recombines TRBV19 with TRBJ2-3; TRBD2 is a possible D gene (6 bases). In germline, CDR1 is LNHDA, CDR2 SQIVND (reference sequence). V gave up 3 bases and J gave up 0 bases, with 19 bases separating them. The CDR3 consists of 18 residues. CDR3 nucleotide sequence: TGTGCCAGTAGTATCAGGAATTTGCGGGACGGTAGCACAGATACGCAGTATTTT. Its translation is CASSIRNLRDGSTDTQYF.

This clonotype was detected ten times or more. The gene calls are TRBV5-1 and TRBJ1-2; possibly TRBD1 for D (6 bases). Per germline, CDR1 SGHRS and CDR2 YFSETQ. The V end was cut by 0 bases, the J end by 4 bases, with 10 bases between. The CDR3 runs 14 residues. The CDR3, as DNA: TGCGCCAGCAGCTTGGGGACAGTATCCTATGGCTACACCTTC. It is translated as CASSLGTVSYGYTF.

The chain links TRBV7-9 to TRBJ1-2; 9 bases match TRBD1. The junction had 4 bases not matched to a gene; V was cut back by 4 bases and J by 4 bases. Germline assignment: CDR1 SEHNR and CDR2 FQNEAQ (reference sequence). The CDR3 is 14 amino acids. In nucleotides, the CDR3 is TGTGCCAGCAGCTCACCGGACAGGGGCTATGGCTACACCTTC. It yields the protein CASSSPDRGYGYTF.

The rearrangement uses TRBV2 and TRBJ2-7; either TRBD1 or TRBD2 may fit D (5 bases each). The CDR3 loop spans 12 amino acids. Between the trimmed V and J ends, which lost 7 bases and 3 bases, there was a span of 10 bases. Germline V gives CDR1 SNHLY, CDR2 FYNNEI. CDR3: CASTRDLYEQYF. The CDR3 coding sequence is TGTGCCAGCACCCGGGACCTCTACGAGCAGTACTTC. The complete variable domain, with remaining parts taken from reference TRBV2 and TRBJ2-7, reads EPEVTQTPSHQVTQMGQEVILRCVPISNHLYFYWYRQILGQKVEFLVSFYNNEISEKSEIFDDQFSVERPDGSNFTLKIRSTKLEDSAMYFCASTRDLYEQYFGPGTRLTVT.

This clonotype was counted ten times or more. The chain is built from TRBV20-1 and TRBJ2-1; tentatively, D is TRBD1 (5 bases). Germline CDR1 is DFQATT and CDR2 is SNEGSKA (reference sequence). CDR3 length: 12 residues. V gave up 2 bases and J gave up 5 bases, with 7 bases separating them. The CDR3 region is CSARRRDNEQFF. The CDR3 nucleotides read TGCAGTGCTAGACGCAGGGACAATGAGCAGTTCTTC.

Of note for this clonotype: This sequence may be a read error, since a much larger clone differs from it by one base. The chain recombines TRBV5-1 with TRBJ1-1; D gene ambiguous. Trimming pared 5 bases from V and 1 base from J, leaving 9 bases between. The CDR3 length is 13 residues. CDR1 SGHRS and CDR2 YFSETQ come from the germline V gene. CDR3 DNA sequence: TGCGCCAGCAGACCCGGTCCGAACACTGAAGCTTTCTTT. This translates into CASRPGPNTEAFF. The full variable domain, with the rest looked up from reference TRBV5-1 and TRBJ1-1, is KAGVTQTPRYLIKTRGQQVTLSCSPISGHRSVSWYQQTPGQGLQFLFEYFSETQRNKGNFPGRFSGRQFSNSRSEMNVSTLELGDSALYLCASRPGPNTEAFFGQGTRLTVV.

This clonotype was picked up many times. The gene calls are TRBV7-6 and TRBJ2-2; D is uncertain. V was pared by 4 bases and J by 4 bases, with 7 bases between. CDR1 and CDR2 from the germline V gene are SGHVS and FNYEAQ. CDR3 size: 13 residues. CDR3 in DNA: TGTGCCAGCAGCTACAGTCCCACCGGGGAGCTGTTTTTT. Residues: CASSYSPTGELFF.

Remarks on this clonotype: Just one base apart from a much larger clone, this may be a read error. The rearrangement links TRBV7-8 to TRBJ1-4; D is unresolved. CDR3 length equals 15 residues. Germline V gene lookup returns CDR1 SGHVS and CDR2 FQNEAQ. CDR3 in amino acids: CASSLSPMANEKLLF. Written as DNA, the CDR3 is TGTGCCAGCAGCTTGTCCCCGATGGCTAATGAAAAACTGCTTTTT.

This clonotype appeared many times. The chain has TRBV20-1 and TRBJ1-2, with D uncertain. This CDR3 has 13 amino acids. The V gene lost 4 bases and the J gene lost 0 bases, with 9 bases spanning the gap. Germline V CDR1 and CDR2: DFQATT, SNEGSKA (reference sequence). The CDR3 DNA reads as TGCAGTGCTACCCAGAGTGCTAACTATGGCTACACCTTC. Translated, it gives CSATQSANYGYTF.

The V call is TRBV11-2, the J call TRBJ2-3; D uncertain. CDR3 length: 15 residues. The V end was cut by 0 bases, the J end by 2 bases, with 9 bases between. Germline V gene data show CDR1 as SGHAT and CDR2 as FQNNGV. In nucleotides, the CDR3 is TGTGCCAGCAGCTTAGACAGGACCATCACAGATACGCAGTATTTT. Its translation is CASSLDRTITDTQYF.

The CDR3: CSVATAASSYEQYF. The CDR3 DNA sequence: TGCAGCGTCGCTACAGCCGCCTCTTCATACGAGCAGTACTTC. The chain combines TRBV29-1 with TRBJ2-7; D ambiguous. The V gene lost 6 bases and the J gene lost 4 bases, with 19 bases spanning the gap. CDR1 is SQVTM, CDR2 ANQGSEA, per germline. The CDR3 is 14 amino acids.

The V and J genes are TRBV7-3 and TRBJ1-6; 11 nucleotides match TRBD1. With V trimmed by 5 bases and J by 8 bases, 11 bases remained unmatched. Germline CDR1 reads SGHTA; CDR2 reads FQGTGA. CDR3 size: 17 residues. This chain's CDR3 is CASSKGAGQGVHSPLHF. The CDR3 coding sequence is TGTGCCAGCAGCAAGGGGGCGGGACAGGGGGTTCATTCACCCCTCCACTTT.

The chain is built from TRBV7-3 and TRBJ1-6, with 7 positions matching TRBD1. The CDR3 length is 16 residues. Trimming at V came to 3 bases and at J to 5 bases, leaving 7 bases not matched to a gene. Germline CDR1 and CDR2: SGHTA and FQGTGA. The CDR3: CASSFRQGVHNSPLHF. The CDR3 nucleotides are TGTGCCAGCAGCTTTCGACAGGGCGTCCATAATTCACCCCTCCACTTT. Full variable domain (rest looked up from reference TRBV7-3 and TRBJ1-6): GAGVSQTPSNKVTEKGKYVELRCDPISGHTALYWYRQSLGQGPEFLIYFQGTGAADDSGLPNDRFFAVRPEGSVSTLKIQRTERGDSAVYLCASSFRQGVHNSPLHFGNGTRLTVT.

The chain joins TRBV4-2 to TRBJ1-4; D ambiguous. The germline V and J ends were trimmed by 0 bases and 7 bases, with 18 bases remaining between them. CDR1 is LGHNA, CDR2 YNFKEQ, per germline. This CDR3 has 17 amino acids. The CDR3 sequence: CASSQEAVGQASEKLFF. CDR3 coding DNA: TGTGCCAGCAGCCAAGAAGCCGTCGGGCAGGCAAGTGAAAAACTGTTTTTT.